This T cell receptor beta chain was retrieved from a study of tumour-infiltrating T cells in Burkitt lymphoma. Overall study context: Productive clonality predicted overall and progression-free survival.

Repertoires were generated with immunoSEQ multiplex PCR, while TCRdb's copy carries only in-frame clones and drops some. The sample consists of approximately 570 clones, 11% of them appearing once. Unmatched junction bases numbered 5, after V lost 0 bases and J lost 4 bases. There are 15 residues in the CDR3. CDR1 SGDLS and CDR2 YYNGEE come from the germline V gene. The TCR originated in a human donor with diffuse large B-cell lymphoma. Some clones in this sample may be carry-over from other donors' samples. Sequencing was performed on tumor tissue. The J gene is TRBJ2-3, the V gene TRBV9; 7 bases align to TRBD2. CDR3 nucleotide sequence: TGTGCCAGCAGCGTAGCGGCGGGAGTTGCAGATACGCAGTATTTT. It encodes CASSVAAGVADTQYF.